One sample yielded the 21 T cell receptor beta chains listed below, sequenced in a study of early stage breast cancer tumors. The data were produced by immunoSEQ multiplex PCR, yet TCRdb's version contains in-frame clones alone and is incomplete. The repertoire includes more than 55,000 clones, approximately 80% of them detected once, and roughly 4.7% sits in the top ten. The sample comprised blood. The receptors shown here come from a person aged 35-49 years with breast cancer.

This chain links TRBV27 with TRBJ2-1; D possibly matches TRBD1 or TRBD2 (5 bases each). Germline CDR1 is MNHEY and CDR2 is SMNVEV (reference sequence). The CDR3 is made up of 16 amino acids. V was pared by 1 base and J by 8 bases, with 18 bases between. The CDR3 nucleotides are TGTGCCAGCAGTTTATTAGGCAGGGAGAACTTATATGAGCAGTTCTTC. This translates into CASSLLGRENLYEQFF.

In its sample, this clone was seen a few times. The chain couples TRBV7-9 to TRBJ2-1; D unclear. Trimming took off 8 bases at V and 4 bases at J, with 9 bases between the two ends. The CDR3 has 12 amino acids. Germline V gives CDR1 SEHNR, CDR2 FQNEAQ (reference sequence). The CDR3 DNA is TGTGCCAGCCTTCCGGGTTACAATGAGCAGTTCTTC. Translating gives CASLPGYNEQFF.

The chain uses TRBV27 and TRBJ2-2; 12 nucleotides align to TRBD2. The length of the CDR3 is 19 residues. Trimming at V came to 5 bases and at J to 4 bases, leaving 14 bases not matched to a gene. The germline V gene has CDR1 MNHEY and CDR2 SMNVEV (reference sequence). CDR3 sequence (DNA): TGTGCCAGCAGTCCCCCCTACGGACTAGCGGGGAGTCCCACCGGGGAGCTGTTTTTT. Its protein is CASSPPYGLAGSPTGELFF.

This clone occurred a few times. The chain is built from TRBV4-2 and TRBJ2-1; TRBD2 matches at 8 bases. The germline V gene encodes CDR1 LGHNA and CDR2 YNFKEQ. V was pared by 6 bases and J by 10 bases, with 8 bases of the junction left unmatched. The CDR3 length is 13 residues. The CDR3, as DNA: TGTGCCAGCAGGGCGGCGGGAGGTCGGGAGCAGTTCTTC. Translating it yields CASRAAGGREQFF.

This clone was seen a single time. CDR3 protein: CASSLHGPNTGELFF. CDR3 sequence (DNA): TGTGCCAGCAGCCTTCACGGACCGAACACCGGGGAGCTGTTTTTT. The chain links TRBV28 to TRBJ2-2; no reliable D call. Germline assignment: CDR1 MDHEN and CDR2 SYDVKM. Trimming left V 6 bases short and J 0 bases short, with 11 bases between. This CDR3 has 15 residues. Drawing the rest from reference TRBV28 and TRBJ2-2, the complete variable domain is DVKVTQSSRYLVKRTGEKVFLECVQDMDHENMFWYRQDPGLGLRLIYFSYDVKMKEKGDIPEGYSVSREKKERFSLILESASTNQTSMYLCASSLHGPNTGELFFGEGSRLTVL.

The gene calls are TRBV25-1 and TRBJ2-1; D is uncertain. Trimming removed 0 bases from V and 0 bases from J, with 3 bases in between. Germline lookup yields CDR1 MGHDK and CDR2 SYGVNS. The CDR3 covers 14 residues. DNA of the CDR3: TGTGCCAGCAGTGAATATCGCTCCTACAATGAGCAGTTCTTC. This sequence encodes CASSEYRSYNEQFF.

In this sample, this clone turned up once. The J gene is TRBJ1-5, the V gene TRBV29-1; a weak D match, TRBD1 (6 bases). The CDR3 has 14 residues. Germline CDR1 reads SQVTM; CDR2 reads ANQGSEA. Trimming pared 5 bases from V and 4 bases from J, leaving 15 bases between. The DNA of the CDR3 is TGCAGCGTTCGGGCTACAGGGAGAAATCAGCCCCAGCATTTT. Translation: CSVRATGRNQPQHF.

This chain links TRBV2 with TRBJ2-5; TRBD2 agrees at 8 bases. After removal of 2 bases from V and 5 bases from J, the junction contained 10 bases not matched to a gene. CDR3 length equals 16 residues. Germline V gives CDR1 SNHLY, CDR2 FYNNEI. The CDR3 region has the DNA TGTGCCAGCAGTGAAAGCGCAGCGGGAGCACGCGAGACCCAGTACTTC. Its translation is CASSESAAGARETQYF.

The genes are TRBV19 and TRBJ1-4; D gene unclear. Trimming removed 2 bases from V and 0 bases from J, with 10 bases in between. Germline V lookup: CDR1 LNHDA, CDR2 SQIVND (reference sequence). This CDR3 spans 16 amino acids. In DNA form, the CDR3 reads TGTGCCAGTAGTATACGGGCCTTTGCAACTAATGAAAAACTGTTTTTT. It encodes CASSIRAFATNEKLFF. Together with reference TRBV19 and TRBJ1-4, the CDR3 gives the full variable domain: DGGITQSPKYLFRKEGQNVTLSCEQNLNHDAMYWYRQDPGQGLRLIYYSQIVNDFQKGDIAEGYSVSREKKESFPLTVTSAQKNPTAFYLCASSIRAFATNEKLFFGSGTQLSVL.

The sample holds a few counts of this clone. V usage is TRBV27 and J usage is TRBJ1-1; D remains unclear. Germline V gene lookup returns CDR1 MNHEY and CDR2 SMNVEV (reference sequence). V gave up 6 bases and J gave up 5 bases, with 7 bases separating them. The CDR3 sequence is 11 residues long. CDR3 residues: CASRSRTEAFF. DNA for the CDR3: TGTGCCAGCAGAAGTAGAACTGAAGCTTTCTTT.

The CDR3 DNA reads TGTGCCACTGGACTAGCGGGAGAGAATGAGCAGTTCTTC. Its protein product is CATGLAGENEQFF. The chain joins TRBV10-3 to TRBJ2-1; 13 bases match TRBD2. CDR1 is ENHRY and CDR2 is SYGVKD in the germline V gene. The V and J ends lost 10 bases and 7 bases, in that order; junction bases with no gene match: 4. The CDR3 extends over 13 amino acids.

This clone was picked up one time. The J gene is TRBJ2-6, the V gene TRBV5-4; D is perhaps TRBD1 (5 bases). The V gene lost 4 bases and the J gene lost 0 bases, with 8 bases spanning the gap. The CDR3 length is 15 residues. Germline CDR1 is SGHNT and CDR2 is YYREEE (reference sequence). The CDR3 bases are TGTGCCAGCAGCACCAGGGACTCTGGGGCCAACGTCCTGACTTTC. The encoded protein is CASSTRDSGANVLTF.

The chain links TRBV19 to TRBJ1-1; D may be TRBD1 (6 bases). Germline lookup yields CDR1 LNHDA and CDR2 SQIVND (reference sequence). The CDR3 consists of 13 residues. V was shortened by 5 bases and J by 8 bases, with 15 bases between the two germline ends. The CDR3 DNA sequence: TGTGCCAGTAGTCAGGACAGTCAAATAGAAGCTTTCTTT. Translating it yields CASSQDSQIEAFF.

CDR3 nucleotides: TGTGCCAGTACCAACTCCCTAGCGGCGGGGGACACCGGGGAGCTGTTTTTT. Translating gives CASTNSLAAGDTGELFF. The chain uses TRBV19 and TRBJ2-2; 7 nucleotides align to TRBD2. Unmatched junction bases numbered 14, after V lost 7 bases and J lost 3 bases. The CDR3 covers 17 residues. Germline loops: CDR1 LNHDA, CDR2 SQIVND (reference sequence).

The sample holds a few counts of this clone. The V call is TRBV7-9, the J call TRBJ2-7; D remains unclear. CDR1 and CDR2 (germline): SEHNR, FQNEAQ (reference sequence). CDR3 length: 12 amino acids. V gave up 5 bases and J gave up 5 bases, with 10 bases separating them. CDR3 in DNA: TGTGCCAGCAGCAGACGAGTCCACGAGCAGTACTTC. The encoded protein is CASSRRVHEQYF.

CDR3 loop: CASTSQGVSYNEQFF. For the CDR3, the DNA is TGTGCCAGCACATCCCAGGGGGTCTCCTACAATGAGCAGTTCTTC. This chain joins TRBV25-1 and TRBJ2-1, with TRBD1 matching over 7 bases. The CDR3 extends over 15 amino acids. V shed 7 bases and J 0 bases; nucleotides not matched to a gene: 6. The germline CDR1 and CDR2 sequences are MGHDK and SYGVNS.

The V call is TRBV7-9, the J call TRBJ2-7; D possibly corresponds to TRBD2 (5 bases). The CDR3 is made up of 13 amino acids. CDR1 SEHNR and CDR2 FQNEAQ come from the germline V gene (reference sequence). V lost 5 bases, J lost 3 bases, and 11 bases lay in between. This CDR3 is CASSTTDYYEQYF. The DNA for the CDR3 is TGTGCCAGCAGCACTACTGACTACTACGAGCAGTACTTC.

This clone came up a few times. The chain couples TRBV5-1 to TRBJ2-7, with 9 bases aligning to TRBD2. This CDR3 is built from 15 residues. Germline CDR1 and CDR2: SGHRS and YFSETQ. Trimming at V came to 0 bases and at J to 3 bases, leaving 4 bases not matched to a gene. The CDR3 loop is CASSLGSSGIYEQYF. The CDR3 DNA sequence: TGCGCCAGCAGCTTGGGGTCTAGCGGGATCTACGAGCAGTACTTC.

The gene calls are TRBV6-6 and TRBJ2-7; a weak D match, TRBD1 (5 bases). There are 15 residues in the CDR3. The V and J ends lost 0 bases and 6 bases respectively, with 15 bases between them. Per germline, CDR1 MNHNY and CDR2 SVGAGI (reference sequence). The CDR3 is CASSYSPDAQGEQYF. The CDR3 region has the DNA TGTGCCAGCAGTTACTCACCGGACGCCCAGGGCGAGCAGTACTTC.

The V gene is TRBV7-9, the J gene TRBJ2-1; 13 bases line up with TRBD2. With V trimmed by 2 bases and J by 8 bases, 6 bases remained unmatched. The germline gives CDR1 SEHNR, CDR2 FQNEAQ (reference sequence). The CDR3 loop spans 16 amino acids. The CDR3 sequence: CASSLPGTSGMYEQFF. The CDR3, as DNA: TGTGCCAGCAGCTTACCCGGGACTAGCGGGATGTATGAGCAGTTCTTC.

The chain joins TRBV5-4 to TRBJ2-3; perhaps TRBD2 as D (6 bases). From germline, CDR1 is SGHNT and CDR2 YYREEE (reference sequence). V was pared by 3 bases and J by 0 bases, with 11 bases between. This CDR3 is 15 amino acids long. For the CDR3, the DNA is TGTGCCAGCAGCTACACTAGCCTTAGCACAGATACGCAGTATTTT. As protein: CASSYTSLSTDTQYF. The complete variable domain, with remaining parts taken from reference TRBV5-4 and TRBJ2-3, reads ETGVTQSPTHLIKTRGQQVTLRCSSQSGHNTVSWYQQALGQGPQFIFQYYREEENGRGNFPPRFSGLQFPNYSSELNVNALELDDSALYLCASSYTSLSTDTQYFGPGTRLTVL.